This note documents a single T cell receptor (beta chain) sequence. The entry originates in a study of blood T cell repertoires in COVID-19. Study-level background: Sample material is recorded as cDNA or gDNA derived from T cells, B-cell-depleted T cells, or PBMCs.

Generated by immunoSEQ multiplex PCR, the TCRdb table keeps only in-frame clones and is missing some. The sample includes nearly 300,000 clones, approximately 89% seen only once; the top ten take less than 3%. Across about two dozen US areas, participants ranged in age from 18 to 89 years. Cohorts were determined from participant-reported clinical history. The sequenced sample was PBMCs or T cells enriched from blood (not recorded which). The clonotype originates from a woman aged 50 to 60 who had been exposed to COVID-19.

CDR3 loop: CASSQQGEPITQYF. The CDR3 bases are TGCGCCAGCAGCCAACAGGGGGAGCCTATCACGCAGTATTTT. This chain joins TRBV4-1 and TRBJ2-3; TRBD1 aligns across 7 bases. With 2 bases clipped from V and 9 bases from J, the junction kept 8 bases outside the gene matches. The CDR3 contains 14 residues. Germline assignment: CDR1 MGHRA and CDR2 YSYEKL.